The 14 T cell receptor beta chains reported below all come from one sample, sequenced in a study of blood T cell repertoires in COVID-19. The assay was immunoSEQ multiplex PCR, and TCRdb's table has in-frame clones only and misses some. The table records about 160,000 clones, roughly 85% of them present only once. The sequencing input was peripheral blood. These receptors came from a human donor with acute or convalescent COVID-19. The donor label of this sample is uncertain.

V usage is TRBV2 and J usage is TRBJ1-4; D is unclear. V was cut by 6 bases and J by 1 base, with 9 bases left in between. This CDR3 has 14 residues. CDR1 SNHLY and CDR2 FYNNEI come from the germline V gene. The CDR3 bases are TGTGCCAGCAGGAACACCCTAACTAATGAAAAACTGTTTTTT. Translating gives CASRNTLTNEKLFF.

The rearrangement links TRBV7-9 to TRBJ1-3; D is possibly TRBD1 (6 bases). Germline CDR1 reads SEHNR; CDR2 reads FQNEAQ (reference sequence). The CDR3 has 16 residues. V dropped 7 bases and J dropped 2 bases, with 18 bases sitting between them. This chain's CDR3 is CASTPGGAEAGNTIYF. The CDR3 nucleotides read TGTGCCAGCACCCCTGGGGGGGCCGAAGCTGGAAACACCATATATTTT.

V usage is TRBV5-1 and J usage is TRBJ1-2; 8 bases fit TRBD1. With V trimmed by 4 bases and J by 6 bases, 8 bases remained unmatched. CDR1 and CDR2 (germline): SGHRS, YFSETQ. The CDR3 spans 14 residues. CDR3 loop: CASSANQGADGYTF. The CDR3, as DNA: TGCGCCAGCAGCGCCAATCAGGGGGCGGATGGCTACACCTTC.

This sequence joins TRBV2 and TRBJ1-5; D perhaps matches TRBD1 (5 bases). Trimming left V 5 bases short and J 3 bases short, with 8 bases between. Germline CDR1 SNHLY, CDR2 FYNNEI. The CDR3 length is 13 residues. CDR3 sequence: CASSRDFNQPQHF. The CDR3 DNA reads TGTGCCAGCAGTAGGGACTTCAATCAGCCCCAGCATTTT.

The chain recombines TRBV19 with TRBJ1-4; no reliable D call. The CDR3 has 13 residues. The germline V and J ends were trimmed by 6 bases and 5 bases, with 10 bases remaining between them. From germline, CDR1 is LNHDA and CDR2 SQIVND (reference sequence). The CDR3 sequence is CASRVVPNEKLFF. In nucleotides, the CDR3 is TGTGCCAGTAGAGTAGTCCCAAATGAAAAACTGTTTTTT.

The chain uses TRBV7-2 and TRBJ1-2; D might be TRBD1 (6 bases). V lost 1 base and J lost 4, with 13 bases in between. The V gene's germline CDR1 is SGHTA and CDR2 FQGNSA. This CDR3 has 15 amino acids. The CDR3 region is CASSLEGRGIYGYTF. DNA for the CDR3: TGTGCCAGCAGCTTAGAGGGCAGGGGTATCTATGGCTACACCTTC. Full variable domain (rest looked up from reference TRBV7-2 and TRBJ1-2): GAGVSQSPSNKVTEKGKDVELRCDPISGHTALYWYRQSLGQGLEFLIYFQGNSAPDKSGLPSDRFSAERTGGSVSTLTIQRTQQEDSAVYLCASSLEGRGIYGYTFGSGTRLTVV.

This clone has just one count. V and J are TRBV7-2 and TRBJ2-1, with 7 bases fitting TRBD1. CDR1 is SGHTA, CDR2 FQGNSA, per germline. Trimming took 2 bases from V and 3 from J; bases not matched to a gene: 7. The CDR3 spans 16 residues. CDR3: CASSLLGTAYYNEQFF. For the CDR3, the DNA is TGTGCCAGCAGCTTATTGGGGACAGCTTACTACAATGAGCAGTTCTTC.

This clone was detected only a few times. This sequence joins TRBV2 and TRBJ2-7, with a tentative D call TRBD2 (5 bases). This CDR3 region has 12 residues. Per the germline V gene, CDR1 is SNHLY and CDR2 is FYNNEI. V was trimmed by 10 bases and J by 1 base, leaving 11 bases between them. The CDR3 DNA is TGTGCCACCGCCCGGGATTCCTACGAGCAGTACTTC. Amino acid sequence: CATARDSYEQYF.

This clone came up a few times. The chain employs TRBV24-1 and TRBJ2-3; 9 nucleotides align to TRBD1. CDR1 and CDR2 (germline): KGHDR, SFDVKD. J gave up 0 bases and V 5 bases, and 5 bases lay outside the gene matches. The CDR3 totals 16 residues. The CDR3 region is CATSVGQGSSTDTQYF. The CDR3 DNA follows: TGTGCCACCAGTGTCGGACAGGGGTCTAGCACAGATACGCAGTATTTT.

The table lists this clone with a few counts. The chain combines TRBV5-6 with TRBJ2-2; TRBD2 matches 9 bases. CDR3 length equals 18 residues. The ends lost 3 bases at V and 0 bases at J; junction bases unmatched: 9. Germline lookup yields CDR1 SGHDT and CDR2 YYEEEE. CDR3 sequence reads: CASSSLSLAGANTGELFF. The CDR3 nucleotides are TGTGCCAGCAGCTCCTTATCGTTAGCGGGGGCGAACACCGGGGAGCTGTTTTTT.

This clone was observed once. CDR3 bases: TGTGCCAGCAGTGAAGCGGGGCAGGGGGCGAGGGAAGGATATGGCTACACCTTC. Protein: CASSEAGQGAREGYGYTF. V usage is TRBV6-1 and J usage is TRBJ1-2, with 8 bases that match TRBD1. The V and J ends lost 0 bases and 5 bases, in that order; junction bases with no gene match: 14. Germline CDR1 MNHNS, CDR2 SASEGT. CDR3 length: 18 residues.

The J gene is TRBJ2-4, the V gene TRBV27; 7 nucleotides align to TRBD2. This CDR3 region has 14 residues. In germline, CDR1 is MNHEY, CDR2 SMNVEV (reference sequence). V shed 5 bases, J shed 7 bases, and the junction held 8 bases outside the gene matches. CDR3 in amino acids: CASSPTQGGNIQYF. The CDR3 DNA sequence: TGTGCCAGCAGTCCAACTCAGGGAGGGAACATTCAGTACTTC.

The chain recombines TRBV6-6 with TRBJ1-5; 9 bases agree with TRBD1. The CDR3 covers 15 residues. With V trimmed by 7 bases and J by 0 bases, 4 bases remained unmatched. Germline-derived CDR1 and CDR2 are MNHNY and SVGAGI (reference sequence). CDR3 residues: CASNQQGASNQPQHF. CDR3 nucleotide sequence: TGTGCCAGCAACCAACAGGGGGCTAGCAATCAGCCCCAGCATTTT.

The CDR3 coding sequence is TGTGCCAGCAGCCAGACAGGGGGAAATGGCTACACCTTC. Protein product: CASSQTGGNGYTF. V is TRBV7-3 and J is TRBJ1-2, with TRBD1 matching 9 bases. Trimming took 5 bases from V and 6 from J; bases not matched to a gene: 4. CDR3 size: 13 residues. Germline V gives CDR1 SGHTA, CDR2 FQGTGA.